The 9 T cell receptor beta chains below were found in one sample sequenced in a study of T cell repertoires in cytomegalovirus infection. MiXCR, applied by TCRdb to the reads, yields one record per CDR3 protein. The repertoire holds about 450,000 distinct CDR3 sequences, with 30% to 40% as singletons. Material for sequencing was PBMCs. The source of these receptors is a human donor in good health (CMV status not recorded). Some clones in this sample may be carry-over from other donors' samples.

The V gene is TRBV7-2, the J gene TRBJ2-7; 9 nucleotides align to TRBD1. The CDR3 length is 14 residues. Germline loops: CDR1 SGHTA, CDR2 FQGNSA. J lost 4 bases, V lost 5 bases, and 6 bases had no gene match. The CDR3 sequence: CASSKTGGGYEQYF. The CDR3 nucleotides are TGTGCCAGCAGCAAAACAGGGGGCGGATACGAGCAGTACTTC.

The chain recombines TRBV6-1 with TRBJ1-5; D call uncertain. CDR1 is MNHNS, CDR2 SASEGT, per germline. The CDR3 contains 13 residues. V lost 8 bases to trimming and J lost 0 bases, with 8 bases between them. CDR3 nucleotide sequence: TGTGCCAGCGCAGCCTATAGCAATCAGCCCCAGCATTTT. It codes for CASAAYSNQPQHF.

The chain combines TRBV7-9 with TRBJ1-2, with TRBD1 matching over 12 bases. This CDR3 comprises 15 residues. Unmatched junction bases numbered 4, after V lost 5 bases and J lost 3 bases. Per germline, CDR1 SEHNR and CDR2 FQNEAQ (reference sequence). CDR3 loop: CASSTRDRGHYGYTF. The CDR3 nucleotides read TGTGCCAGCAGCACCAGGGACAGGGGGCACTATGGCTACACCTTC.

The rearrangement links TRBV5-1 to TRBJ1-6, with 8 positions matching TRBD1. The CDR3 loop spans 14 amino acids. The trim removed 7 bases at V and 9 bases at J, leaving 9 bases unmatched. Germline assignment: CDR1 SGHRS and CDR2 YFSETQ. The CDR3: CASQTTGAGSPLHF. The CDR3 DNA is TGCGCCAGCCAGACGACAGGGGCCGGTTCACCCCTCCACTTT.

The rearrangement joins TRBV7-3 to TRBJ1-1; 7 bases map to TRBD1. The V segment lost 4 bases and the J segment 0 bases; nucleotides outside the gene matches: 11. The CDR3 has 17 amino acids. Germline loops: CDR1 SGHTA, CDR2 FQGTGA. DNA for the CDR3: TGTGCCAGCAGCTCACAGGCGACAGGGACCCTGAACACTGAAGCTTTCTTT. Translated, it gives CASSSQATGTLNTEAFF.

This chain connects TRBV12-3 or TRBV12-4 to TRBJ1-1, with D uncertain. V dropped 2 bases and J dropped 3 bases, with 7 bases sitting between them. CDR3 length: 13 amino acids. CDR3 DNA sequence: TGTGCCAGCAGTTTAATTGGCGACACTGAAGCTTTCTTT. Protein: CASSLIGDTEAFF.

This chain joins TRBV28 and TRBJ1-2, with a weak D call TRBD1 (5 bases). There are 11 residues in the CDR3. Germline-derived CDR1 and CDR2 are MDHEN and SYDVKM. The CDR3 DNA follows: TGTGAGGCAGGGTCTAACTATGGCTACACCTTC. This codes for CEAGSNYGYTF.

Remarks on this clonotype: This could be a read error, since a much larger clone is one nucleotide away. J is TRBJ2-7 and V is TRBV12-3 or TRBV12-4, with TRBD1 matching over 10 bases. There are 17 residues in the CDR3. CDR3: CASRQDEPGQGSHEPYF. CDR3 sequence (DNA): TGTGCCAGCAGACAGGATGAACCGGGACAGGGGTCCCACGAGCCGTACTTC.

The chain uses TRBV7-3 and TRBJ2-3; 8 bases fit TRBD2. This CDR3 spans 15 amino acids. Germline trimming cut 5 bases from V and 1 base from J; bases unmatched to any gene: 5. Per the germline V gene, CDR1 is SGHTA and CDR2 is FQGTGA. CDR3 protein: CASSPATSGTDTQYF. In DNA, the CDR3 is TGTGCCAGCAGCCCCGCGACTAGCGGCACAGATACGCAGTATTTT. The full variable domain, rest sourced from reference TRBV7-3 and TRBJ2-3, is GAGVSQTPSNKVTEKGKYVELRCDPISGHTALYWYRQSLGQGPEFLIYFQGTGAADDSGLPNDRFFAVRPEGSVSTLKIQRTERGDSAVYLCASSPATSGTDTQYFGPGTRLTVL.